Below, 8 T cell receptor beta chains from the same sample are listed, as sequenced in a study of blood T cell repertoires in COVID-19. Using immunoSEQ multiplex PCR, the repertoire was profiled, and TCRdb retains in-frame clones only, with some absent. This sample carries roughly 84,000 clones, around four fifths of them seen once, and the ten largest clones take approximately 34%. The specimen was peripheral blood. These receptors were collected from a man aged 55-75 years with COVID-19, enrolled during active disease.

The chain couples TRBV24-1 to TRBJ2-1, with a possible D match to TRBD1 (6 bases). The CDR3 runs 13 residues. Germline values: CDR1 KGHDR, CDR2 SFDVKD. V was shortened by 3 bases and J by 10 bases, with 12 bases between the two germline ends. CDR3: CATSDPIQGEQFF. The CDR3 DNA reads TGTGCCACCAGTGATCCAATACAGGGCGAGCAGTTCTTC.

This clone occurred many times. CDR3 region: CASSLASVAGELFF. The CDR3 nucleotides read TGCGCCAGCAGCTTGGCTAGCGTGGCCGGGGAGCTGTTTTTT. The V gene is TRBV5-1, the J gene TRBJ2-2; the D gene is possibly TRBD2 (6 bases). V lost 0 bases and J 6 bases, leaving 9 bases between the germline ends. The CDR3 runs 14 residues. The germline CDR1 and CDR2 sequences are SGHRS and YFSETQ.

There are a few counts of this clone. The gene calls are TRBV19 and TRBJ1-5; D ambiguous. The CDR3 is 14 amino acids. Per germline, CDR1 LNHDA and CDR2 SQIVND (reference sequence). Trimming shortened V by 3 bases and J by 1 base, and 7 bases separated the two germline ends. CDR3 sequence (DNA): TGTGCCAGTAGTATGGGCAGGAGCAATCAGCCCCAGCATTTT. It encodes CASSMGRSNQPQHF.

The CDR3 protein is CAISEGAGGQETQYF. The CDR3 DNA reads as TGTGCCATCAGTGAGGGAGCGGGGGGACAAGAGACCCAGTACTTC. V is TRBV10-3 and J is TRBJ2-5; 9 bases match TRBD2. After removal of 2 bases from V and 2 bases from J, the junction contained 3 bases not matched to a gene. CDR1 and CDR2 from the germline V gene are ENHRY and SYGVKD. CDR3 length: 15 amino acids.

The chain has TRBV9 and TRBJ2-3; TRBD2 matches 8 bases. The germline CDR1 and CDR2 sequences are SGDLS and YYNGEE. CDR3 length: 14 residues. V was pared by 3 bases and J by 6 bases, with 6 bases of the junction left unmatched. The CDR3 DNA is TGTGCCAGCAGCGCCCAGCGGGGGCCCGATACGCAGTATTTT. Amino acids: CASSAQRGPDTQYF.

This sequence joins TRBV20-1 and TRBJ1-1; D unresolved. Germline lookup yields CDR1 DFQATT and CDR2 SNEGSKA (reference sequence). This CDR3 is built from 11 residues. The V gene lost 5 bases and the J gene lost 7 bases, with 11 bases spanning the gap. The CDR3, as DNA: TGCAGTGCTCCCCGGGAGGTTGAAGCTTTCTTT. Its translation is CSAPREVEAFF.

J is TRBJ1-4 and V is TRBV3-1 (or the pseudogene TRBV3-2); D is unresolved. The CDR3 covers 17 residues. With 2 bases removed from V and 0 bases from J, the gap between germline ends came to 13 bases. Germline lookup yields CDR1 LGHDT and CDR2 YNNKEL (reference sequence). The CDR3 loop reads CASSQFTPRATNEKLFF. The DNA of the CDR3 is TGTGCCAGCAGCCAATTTACACCTCGTGCAACTAATGAAAAACTGTTTTTT.

The chain combines TRBV5-6 with TRBJ1-1; tentatively, D is TRBD1 (6 bases). Germline CDR1 and CDR2: SGHDT and YYEEEE. The CDR3 contains 12 residues. V lost 4 bases to trimming and J lost 10 bases, with 14 bases between them. The DNA of the CDR3 is TGTGCCAGCAGCCCCTTGGGAGGGGGAGCTTTCTTT. Encoded protein: CASSPLGGGAFF. The full variable domain, completed using reference TRBV5-6 and TRBJ1-1, is DAGVTQSPTHLIKTRGQQVTLRCSPKSGHDTVSWYQQALGQGPQFIFQYYEEEERQRGNFPDRFSGHQFPNYSSELNVNALLLGDSALYLCASSPLGGGAFFGQGTRLTVV.